This TCR beta chain comes out of a study of T cells in Graves' hyperthyroidism and ophthalmopathy. This clonotype was observed a few times. Antigen: not known. Its ends do not fully match the called genes, so a read error is possible. Study results and caveats: Ophthalmopathy was distinguished from stable hyperthyroidism by 13 V-J signatures.

The CDR3 covers 15 residues. The germline V gene has CDR1 MNHEY and CDR2 SVGEGT. Regions amplified from RNA transcripts were the TCR beta CDR3 regions. The HTBI primer set drove a first-round RT-PCR of the TCR CDR3. TCRdb processed the multiplex PCR reads anew with MiXCR; each CDR3 protein has one entry. The sample consists of around 500,000 distinct CDR3 sequences, 12% to 15% of them appearing once. Among the patients, aged 18 to 65, hyperthyroidism was newly diagnosed and had lasted under 2 months. Reasons for excluding patients were uncontrolled infection, other autoimmune disease, pregnancy or lactation. Diagnoses were established using clinical symptoms, serum thyroxine and TRAb, thyroid ultrasound and orbital computed tomography.

This sequence originates from a middle-aged woman with Graves' hyperthyroidism. The rearrangement uses TRBV6-2 or TRBV6-3 and TRBJ2-7, with TRBD2 matching 8 bases. Specimen: blood. The CDR3 sequence is CTSRISGIISYEQYF. The CDR3 region has the DNA TGTACCAGCAGAATTAGCGGGATCATCTCCTACGAGCAGTACTTC.